The 28 T cell receptor beta chains below were found in one sample sequenced in a study of control samples from healthy donors and cancer patients. The protocol was immunoSEQ multiplex PCR, while the TCRdb copy is restricted to in-frame clones and leaves out a portion. The repertoire includes about 83,000 clones, 90% to 95% of them detected once, and under 20% sits in the top ten. Sequenced sample: blood. The receptors come from a man aged 50-59 years in good health.

This chain links TRBV5-6 with TRBJ2-1; D is possibly TRBD2 (7 bases). Germline V gene data show CDR1 as SGHDT and CDR2 as YYEEEE. This CDR3 spans 15 amino acids. Trimming cost V 3 bases and J 6 bases, with 16 bases left between them. CDR3 bases: TGTGCCAGCAGCTATGGGAGGGGGGGCGGCAATGAGCAGTTCTTC. Encoded protein: CASSYGRGGGNEQFF.

This sequence joins TRBV19 and TRBJ1-5; TRBD1 aligns across 7 bases. The V gene's germline CDR1 is LNHDA and CDR2 SQIVND (reference sequence). The CDR3 has 17 residues. J was trimmed by 2 bases and V by 5 bases; bases with no gene match: 12. The CDR3 region has the DNA TGTGCCAGTAGTCCGGGACAGACCTTCCATGGCAATCAGCCCCAGCATTTT. Translated, it gives CASSPGQTFHGNQPQHF.

V gene TRBV28 combines with J gene TRBJ1-5; D gene uncertain. The CDR3 has 12 amino acids. V lost 4 bases and J lost 4, with 5 bases in between. The germline CDR1 and CDR2 sequences are MDHEN and SYDVKM. The CDR3 protein is CASSWRNQPQHF. In DNA, the CDR3 is TGTGCCAGCAGTTGGCGAAATCAGCCCCAGCATTTT.

The chain recombines TRBV7-2 with TRBJ1-3; a weak D match, TRBD1 (5 bases). Between the trimmed V and J ends, which lost 2 bases and 1 base, there was a span of 6 bases. The CDR3 has 14 amino acids. The germline gives CDR1 SGHTA, CDR2 FQGNSA. DNA of the CDR3: TGTGCCAGCAGCTTACAGGGATCTGGAAACACCATATATTTT. This gives the protein CASSLQGSGNTIYF.

V is TRBV11-2 and J is TRBJ1-1; D gene ambiguous. Germline CDR1 is SGHAT and CDR2 is FQNNGV. The CDR3 has 14 amino acids. Trimming took off 0 bases at V and 2 bases at J, with 7 bases between the two ends. The CDR3 region is CASSLDKYNTEAFF. As DNA, the CDR3 is TGTGCCAGCAGCTTAGATAAGTACAACACTGAAGCTTTCTTT.

V and J are TRBV4-3 and TRBJ1-4; no definite D call. Germline CDR1 is LGHNA and CDR2 is YSLEER. The V gene lost 0 bases and the J gene lost 8 bases, with 13 bases spanning the gap. This CDR3 spans 15 amino acids. The CDR3, as DNA: TGCGCCAGCAGCCAAGATTGGAGAGGAACGGAAAAACTGTTTTTT. As protein: CASSQDWRGTEKLFF.

This chain uses TRBV6-2 or TRBV6-3 with TRBJ2-1, with 9 bases fitting TRBD2. Losses at the gene ends were 0 bases for V and 5 bases for J; bases not matched to a gene: 5. Germline V gene sequence: CDR1 MNHEY, CDR2 SVGEGT. CDR3 length equals 16 residues. The CDR3 sequence is CASSYSLLAGNNEQFF. CDR3 DNA sequence: TGTGCCAGCAGTTACTCTTTGCTAGCGGGGAACAATGAGCAGTTCTTC.

The chain combines TRBV7-2 with TRBJ1-1; D perhaps matches TRBD1 (5 bases). V shed 2 bases and J shed 3 bases, with 10 bases lying between them. The CDR3 extends over 14 amino acids. Germline lookup yields CDR1 SGHTA and CDR2 FQGNSA. DNA for the CDR3: TGTGCCAGCAGCTTATTCGGGGGGGACACTGAAGCTTTCTTT. As protein: CASSLFGGDTEAFF.

The V gene is TRBV10-1, the J gene TRBJ2-5; D not resolved. There are 11 residues in the CDR3. Trimming took 4 bases from V and 5 from J, leaving 5 bases between them. Germline values: CDR1 WNHNN, CDR2 SYGVQD (reference sequence). The CDR3 here is CASSAAETQYF. The CDR3 bases are TGCGCCAGCAGTGCAGCGGAGACCCAGTACTTC.

V is TRBV7-8 and J is TRBJ1-1; 7 bases align to TRBD1. The germline gives CDR1 SGHVS, CDR2 FQNEAQ. With 1 base clipped from V and 5 bases from J, the junction kept 4 bases outside the gene matches. This CDR3 contains 14 residues. The CDR3 protein is CASSLDRGQTEAFF. The CDR3 coding sequence is TGTGCCAGCAGCTTAGATAGGGGGCAAACTGAAGCTTTCTTT.

CDR3 DNA: TGTGCCAGCACTAACGGACCGGGGGCCGTTGGCTACACCTTC. The encoded protein is CASTNGPGAVGYTF. The genes are TRBV2 and TRBJ1-2; TRBD1 is a possible D gene (6 bases). The V end was cut by 7 bases, the J end by 7 bases, with 19 bases between. Germline assignment: CDR1 SNHLY and CDR2 FYNNEI. CDR3 size: 14 residues.

The rearrangement links TRBV9 to TRBJ2-3; 10 nucleotides match TRBD2. Germline V gene lookup returns CDR1 SGDLS and CDR2 YYNGEE. The CDR3 loop spans 16 amino acids. The V segment lost 0 bases and the J segment 11 bases; nucleotides outside the gene matches: 12. CDR3 residues: CASSVAEGLAFPRQYF. In nucleotides, the CDR3 is TGTGCCAGCAGCGTAGCCGAGGGACTAGCGTTTCCCCGGCAGTATTTT.

This clone turned up a few times. This rearrangement joins TRBV7-2 to TRBJ1-5; 7 bases map to TRBD1. The CDR3 length is 14 residues. The ends lost 5 bases at V and 2 bases at J; junction bases unmatched: 3. Germline values: CDR1 SGHTA, CDR2 FQGNSA. The chain's CDR3 is CASSKDRGNQPQHF. In nucleotides, the CDR3 is TGTGCCAGCAGCAAAGACAGGGGCAATCAGCCCCAGCATTTT.

J is TRBJ2-4 and V is TRBV19; 7 nucleotides line up with TRBD1. The CDR3 is 14 residues long. Germline CDR1 and CDR2: LNHDA and SQIVND (reference sequence). With V trimmed by 3 bases and J by 8 bases, 7 bases remained unmatched. CDR3 in DNA: TGTGCCAGTAGTATTCCAGACAGGGCTGACATTCAGTACTTC. Its protein is CASSIPDRADIQYF.

The chain joins TRBV4-1 to TRBJ1-2, with D maybe TRBD1 (5 bases). The germline V gene has CDR1 MGHRA and CDR2 YSYEKL. The CDR3 has 14 amino acids. V lost 1 base, J lost 4 bases, and 10 bases lay in between. CDR3 DNA sequence: TGCGCCAGCAGCCAAGGGGGGGGATTCTATGGCTACACCTTC. The encoded protein is CASSQGGGFYGYTF.

J is TRBJ2-1 and V is TRBV25-1; TRBD2 is a possible D gene (6 bases). CDR1 is MGHDK and CDR2 is SYGVNS in the germline V gene. Trimming removed 3 bases at V and 8 bases at J, with 14 bases between. CDR3 length equals 14 residues. The CDR3: CASSDRGGSDEQFF. The CDR3, as DNA: TGTGCCAGCAGTGACCGTGGAGGGTCGGATGAGCAGTTCTTC.

This sequence joins TRBV3-1 (or the pseudogene TRBV3-2) and TRBJ1-1; 7 nucleotides agree with TRBD1. Germline trimming cut 3 bases from V and 5 bases from J; bases unmatched to any gene: 3. Germline values: CDR1 LGHDT, CDR2 YNNKEL (reference sequence). CDR3 length: 13 residues. The CDR3 nucleotides read TGTGCCAGCAGCCACACAGGGGAGACTGAAGCTTTCTTT. Translated, it gives CASSHTGETEAFF.

The CDR3 loop is CASSQKDTRNEQFF. The CDR3 region has the DNA TGCGCCAGCAGCCAAAAGGACACCCGCAATGAGCAGTTCTTC. V and J are TRBV4-1 and TRBJ2-1, with D perhaps matching TRBD1 (5 bases). Germline V gene sequence: CDR1 MGHRA, CDR2 YSYEKL. This CDR3 contains 14 residues. The V end lost 2 bases, the J end lost 6 bases, and 11 bases lay between the germline ends.

The CDR3 region is CASSPQTEAFF. CDR3 sequence (DNA): TGTGCCAGCAGTCCCCAGACTGAAGCTTTCTTT. The J gene is TRBJ1-1, the V gene TRBV6-6, with no clear D. CDR3 size: 11 residues. CDR1 is MNHNY, CDR2 SVGAGI, per germline (reference sequence). V lost 5 bases and J 5 bases, leaving 6 bases between the germline ends.

This chain uses TRBV6-6 with TRBJ1-2; D remains ambiguous. The CDR3 spans 13 residues. V dropped 7 bases and J dropped 3 bases, with 12 bases sitting between them. Germline V gene lookup returns CDR1 MNHNY and CDR2 SVGAGI (reference sequence). As DNA, the CDR3 is TGTGCCAGCACCAAGGAGCTTTACTATGGCTACACCTTC. Its translation is CASTKELYYGYTF.

The count of this clone is one. V and J are TRBV4-3 and TRBJ1-5; tentative D call: TRBD1 (5 bases). The germline V gene encodes CDR1 LGHNA and CDR2 YSLEER. The CDR3 length is 15 residues. V was pared by 0 bases and J by 9 bases, with 15 bases between. In nucleotides, the CDR3 is TGCGCCAGCAGCCAAGAGCGAGCGTCCGGGGGGCCCCAGCATTTT. It codes for CASSQERASGGPQHF.

The chain recombines TRBV7-2 with TRBJ1-4; D possibly corresponds to TRBD1 (5 bases). Germline V gene lookup returns CDR1 SGHTA and CDR2 FQGNSA. Trimming stripped 5 bases from V and 4 bases from J, with 11 bases between. This CDR3 is built from 14 residues. The CDR3 DNA sequence: TGTGCCAGCAGCCCGGGGGGAATTAATGAAAAACTGTTTTTT. It yields the protein CASSPGGINEKLFF.

The rearrangement uses TRBV29-1 and TRBJ1-3; 9 bases align to TRBD1. The V gene's germline CDR1 is SQVTM and CDR2 ANQGSEA. Trimming cost V 7 bases and J 7 bases; bases outside gene matches: 2. This CDR3 has 11 amino acids. For the CDR3, the DNA is TGCAGCGGCGGACAGGGGAACACCATATATTTT. It codes for CSGGQGNTIYF.

V usage is TRBV21-1 and J usage is TRBJ1-2; the D call in the table, TRBD1, was not verified against the DNA. TRBV21-1 is assigned pseudogene status. CDR3 length: 15 residues. The CDR3 DNA reads as TGTGCCAGCAGCAAGGGACAGGGGGCGAGGTATGGCTACACCTTC. It codes for CASSKGQGARYGYTF.

The chain carries TRBV29-1 and TRBJ1-2; a possible D gene is TRBD1 (5 bases). The germline V gene has CDR1 SQVTM and CDR2 ANQGSEA. The CDR3 contains 11 residues. The V end was cut by 4 bases, the J end by 6 bases, with 9 bases between. In DNA form, the CDR3 reads TGCAGCGTTGGGGGGACCGATGGCTACACCTTC. It is translated as CSVGGTDGYTF.

The CDR3 is CASSSAGVGQPQHF. CDR3 in DNA: TGTGCCAGTAGTTCTGCAGGGGTAGGTCAGCCCCAGCATTTT. The chain recombines TRBV19 with TRBJ1-5; TRBD1 might be the D (6 bases). V dropped 5 bases and J dropped 6 bases, with 14 bases sitting between them. The CDR3 covers 14 residues. Germline CDR1 is LNHDA and CDR2 is SQIVND (reference sequence).

This rearrangement joins TRBV29-1 to TRBJ2-1; D remains unclear. Germline values: CDR1 SQVTM, CDR2 ANQGSEA. Trimming left V 4 bases short and J 9 bases short, with 7 bases between. The CDR3 sequence is 10 residues long. In nucleotides, the CDR3 is TGCAGCGTTGGTTTGAGTGAGCAGTTCTTC. Translating gives CSVGLSEQFF.

The count of this clone is one. J is TRBJ1-1 and V is TRBV19; D is uncertain. CDR3 length equals 13 residues. The V gene lost 0 bases and the J gene lost 6 bases, with 8 bases spanning the gap. Germline V gene data show CDR1 as LNHDA and CDR2 as SQIVND (reference sequence). In nucleotides, the CDR3 is TGTGCCAGTAGTATAGAGGAGAGGGCTGAAGCTTTCTTT. Translated, it gives CASSIEERAEAFF.